This T cell receptor beta chain is from a study of cytomegalovirus exposure and HLA in healthy donors. Findings and limits, study-wide: A few CMV-associated chains were confirmed in vitro to be specific for CMV antigens. For most TCR beta V segments, an earlier analysis put the productive rate at about 87% or about 30% of the time.

Primers for the PCR totalled 60 Vbeta and 13 Jbeta. Some clones are missing from TCRdb's copy, which holds only in-frame ones; the method was immunoSEQ multiplex PCR. Among roughly 100,000 clones listed, 55% to 80% were seen once. As concerns this clone: Its antigen is currently unknown.

Germline V gives CDR1 MNHEY, CDR2 SMNVEV (reference sequence). V shed 4 bases and J 7 bases; nucleotides not matched to a gene: 2. The CDR3 totals 12 residues. Sequenced sample: PBMCs. The sequence derives from a human donor in good health. The rearrangement joins TRBV27 to TRBJ1-2; TRBD1 aligns across 8 bases. Here the CDR3 DNA reads TGTGCCAGCAGTTCGACAGGGGTTGGCTACACCTTC. Translation: CASSSTGVGYTF.